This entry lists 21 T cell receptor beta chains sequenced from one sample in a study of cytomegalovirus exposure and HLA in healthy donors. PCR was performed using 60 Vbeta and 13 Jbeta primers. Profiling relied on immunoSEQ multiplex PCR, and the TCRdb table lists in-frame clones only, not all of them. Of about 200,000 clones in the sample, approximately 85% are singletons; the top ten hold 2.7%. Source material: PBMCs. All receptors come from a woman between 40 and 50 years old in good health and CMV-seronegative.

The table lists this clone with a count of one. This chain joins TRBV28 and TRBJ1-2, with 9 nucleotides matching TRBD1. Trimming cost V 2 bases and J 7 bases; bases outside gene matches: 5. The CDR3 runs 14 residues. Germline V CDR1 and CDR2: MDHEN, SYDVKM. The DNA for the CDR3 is TGTGCCAGCAGTTTAGTACAGGGGGCGCCTGGCTACACCTTC. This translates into CASSLVQGAPGYTF.

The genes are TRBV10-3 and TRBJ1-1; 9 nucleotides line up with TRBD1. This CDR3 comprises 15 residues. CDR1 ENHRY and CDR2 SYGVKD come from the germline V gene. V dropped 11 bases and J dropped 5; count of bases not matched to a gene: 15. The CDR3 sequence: CAASGQGGRGTEAFF. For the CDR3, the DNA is TGTGCCGCCTCGGGACAGGGTGGGAGAGGAACTGAAGCTTTCTTT.

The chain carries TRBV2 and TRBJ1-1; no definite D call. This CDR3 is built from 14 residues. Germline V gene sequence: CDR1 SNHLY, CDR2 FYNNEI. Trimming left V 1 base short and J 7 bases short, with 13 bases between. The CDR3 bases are TGTGCCAGCAGTGAAGAAATGCGACTTTTTGAAGCTTTCTTT. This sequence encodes CASSEEMRLFEAFF.

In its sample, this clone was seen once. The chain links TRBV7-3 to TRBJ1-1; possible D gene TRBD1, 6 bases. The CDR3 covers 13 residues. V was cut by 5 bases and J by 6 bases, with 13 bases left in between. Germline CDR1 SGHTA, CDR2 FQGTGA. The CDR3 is CASSPLGGPEAFF. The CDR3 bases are TGTGCCAGCAGCCCCCTCGGGGGGCCTGAAGCTTTCTTT.

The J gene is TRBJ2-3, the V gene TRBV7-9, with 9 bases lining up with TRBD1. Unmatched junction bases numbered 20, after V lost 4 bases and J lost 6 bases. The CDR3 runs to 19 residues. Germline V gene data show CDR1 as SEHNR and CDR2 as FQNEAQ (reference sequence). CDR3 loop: CASSSLVRATGGAKDTQYF. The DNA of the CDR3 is TGTGCCAGCAGCTCTTTAGTTCGCGCTACAGGGGGCGCGAAGGATACGCAGTATTTT.

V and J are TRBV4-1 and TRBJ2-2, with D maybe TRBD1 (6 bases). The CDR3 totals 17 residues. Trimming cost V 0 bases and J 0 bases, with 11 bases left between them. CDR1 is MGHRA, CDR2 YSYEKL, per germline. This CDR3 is CASSQEPWTANTGELFF. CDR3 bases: TGCGCCAGCAGCCAAGAGCCGTGGACAGCGAACACCGGGGAGCTGTTTTTT.

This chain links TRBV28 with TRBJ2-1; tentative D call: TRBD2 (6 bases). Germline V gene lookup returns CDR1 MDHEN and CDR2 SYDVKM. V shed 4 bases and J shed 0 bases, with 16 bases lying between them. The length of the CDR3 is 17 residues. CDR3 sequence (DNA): TGTGCCAGCAGTTCCCCTTTGGGGGGAGTCTCCTACAATGAGCAGTTCTTC. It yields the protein CASSSPLGGVSYNEQFF.

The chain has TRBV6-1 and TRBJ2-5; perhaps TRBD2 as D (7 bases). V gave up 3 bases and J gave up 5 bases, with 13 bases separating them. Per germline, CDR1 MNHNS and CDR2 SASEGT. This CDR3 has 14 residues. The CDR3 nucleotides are TGTGCCAGCAGTGAGGGGGGGGCGCGGGAGACCCAGTACTTC. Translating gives CASSEGGARETQYF.

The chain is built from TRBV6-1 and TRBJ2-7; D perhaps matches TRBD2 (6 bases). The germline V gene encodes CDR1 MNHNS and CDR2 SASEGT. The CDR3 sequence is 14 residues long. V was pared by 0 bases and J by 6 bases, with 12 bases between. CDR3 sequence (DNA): TGTGCCAGCAGTGAAGCAGGGAGCGGGCTCGAGCAGTACTTC. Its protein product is CASSEAGSGLEQYF.

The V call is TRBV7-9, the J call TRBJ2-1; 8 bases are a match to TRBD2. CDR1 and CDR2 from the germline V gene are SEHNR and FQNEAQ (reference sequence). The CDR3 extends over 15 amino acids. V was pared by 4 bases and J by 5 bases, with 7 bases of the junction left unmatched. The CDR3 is CASSSRLAGNNEQFF. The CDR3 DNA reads TGTGCCAGCAGCTCCCGGCTAGCGGGTAACAATGAGCAGTTCTTC. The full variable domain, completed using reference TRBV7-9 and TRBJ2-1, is DTGVSQNPRHKITKRGQNVTFRCDPISEHNRLYWYRQTLGQGPEFLTYFQNEAQLEKSRLLSDRFSAERPKGSFSTLEIQRTEQGDSAMYLCASSSRLAGNNEQFFGPGTRLTVL.

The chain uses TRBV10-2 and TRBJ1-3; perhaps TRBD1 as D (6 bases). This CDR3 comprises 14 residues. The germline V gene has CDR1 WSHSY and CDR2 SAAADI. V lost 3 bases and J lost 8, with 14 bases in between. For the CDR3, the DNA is TGCGCCAGCAGTGATTCAGGGGAAGTAGACACCATATATTTT. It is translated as CASSDSGEVDTIYF.

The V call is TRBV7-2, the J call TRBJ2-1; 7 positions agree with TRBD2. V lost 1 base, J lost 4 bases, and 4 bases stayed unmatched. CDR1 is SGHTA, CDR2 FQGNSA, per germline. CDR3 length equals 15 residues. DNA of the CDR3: TGTGCCAGCAGCTTAGGACTAGCTCCGTACAATGAGCAGTTCTTC. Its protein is CASSLGLAPYNEQFF.

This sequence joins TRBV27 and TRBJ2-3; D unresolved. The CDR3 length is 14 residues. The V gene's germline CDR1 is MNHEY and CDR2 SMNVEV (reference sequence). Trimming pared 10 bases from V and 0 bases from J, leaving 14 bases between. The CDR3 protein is CATSLGRSTDTQYF. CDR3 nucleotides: TGTGCCACCTCCCTTGGGCGAAGCACAGATACGCAGTATTTT.

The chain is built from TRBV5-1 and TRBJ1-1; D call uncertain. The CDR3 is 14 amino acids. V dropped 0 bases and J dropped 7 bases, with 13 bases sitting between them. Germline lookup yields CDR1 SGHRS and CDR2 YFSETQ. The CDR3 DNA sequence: TGCGCCAGCAGCTTGGTATCCATTCCTAGTGAAGCTTTCTTT. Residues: CASSLVSIPSEAFF.

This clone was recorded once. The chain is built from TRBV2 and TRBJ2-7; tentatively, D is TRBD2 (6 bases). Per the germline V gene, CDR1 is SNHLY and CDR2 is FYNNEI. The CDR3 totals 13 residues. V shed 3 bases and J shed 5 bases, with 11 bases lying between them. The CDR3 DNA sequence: TGTGCCAGCAGTGACGTCAGGAGGGACGAGCAGTACTTC. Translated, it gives CASSDVRRDEQYF.

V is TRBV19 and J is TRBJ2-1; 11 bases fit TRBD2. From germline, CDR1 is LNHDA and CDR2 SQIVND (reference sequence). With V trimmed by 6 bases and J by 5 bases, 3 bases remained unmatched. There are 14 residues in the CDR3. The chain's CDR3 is CASRTSGGNNEQFF. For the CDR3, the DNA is TGTGCCAGTAGAACTAGCGGGGGCAACAATGAGCAGTTCTTC.

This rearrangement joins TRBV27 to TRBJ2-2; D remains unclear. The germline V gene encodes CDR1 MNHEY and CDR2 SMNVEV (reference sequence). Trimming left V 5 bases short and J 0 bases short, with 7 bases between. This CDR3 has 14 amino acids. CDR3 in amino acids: CASSNTANTGELFF. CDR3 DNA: TGTGCCAGCAGTAATACGGCGAACACCGGGGAGCTGTTTTTT.

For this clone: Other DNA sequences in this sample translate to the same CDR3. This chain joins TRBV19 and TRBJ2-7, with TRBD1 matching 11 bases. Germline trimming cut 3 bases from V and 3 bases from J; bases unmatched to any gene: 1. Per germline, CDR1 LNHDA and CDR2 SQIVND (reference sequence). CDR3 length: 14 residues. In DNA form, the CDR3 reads TGTGCCAGTAGTATCGGGACAGGGGGCTACGAGCAGTACTTC. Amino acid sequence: CASSIGTGGYEQYF.

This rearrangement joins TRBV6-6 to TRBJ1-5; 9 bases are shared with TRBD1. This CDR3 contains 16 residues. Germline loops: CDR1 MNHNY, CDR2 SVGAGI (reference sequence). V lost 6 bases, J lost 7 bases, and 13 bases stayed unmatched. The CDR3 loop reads CASRQLGQGLGQPQHF. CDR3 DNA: TGTGCCAGCAGGCAACTTGGACAGGGGTTAGGGCAGCCCCAGCATTTT.

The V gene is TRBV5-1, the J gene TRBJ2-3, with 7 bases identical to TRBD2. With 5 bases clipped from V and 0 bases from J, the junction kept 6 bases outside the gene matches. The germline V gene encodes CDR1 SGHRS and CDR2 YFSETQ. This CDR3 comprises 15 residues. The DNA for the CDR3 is TGCGCCAGCAGGCCTAGCGGACTTAGCACAGATACGCAGTATTTT. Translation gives CASRPSGLSTDTQYF.

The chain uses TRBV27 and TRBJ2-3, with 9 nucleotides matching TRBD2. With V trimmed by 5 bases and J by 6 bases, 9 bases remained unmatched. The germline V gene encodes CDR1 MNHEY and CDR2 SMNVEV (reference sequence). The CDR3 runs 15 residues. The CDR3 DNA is TGTGCCAGCAGTGGATTAGCGGGAGTTACGGATACGCAGTATTTT. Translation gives CASSGLAGVTDTQYF.